The 11 T cell receptor beta chains listed next were all sequenced from one sample in a study of PD-1 blockade in classical Hodgkin lymphoma. Assay: immunoSEQ multiplex PCR; the TCRdb copy retains only in-frame clones and omits some. The table records some 100,000 clones, more than 85% of them present only once. Time point in this sample: cycle 4 day 1 (C4D1), after about 6 weeks of nivolumab. Patients all relapsed after autologous stem cell transplantation, and there was variation in brentuximab vedotin exposure. The sequences come from peripheral blood mononuclear cells (PBMCs), collected before the fourth cycle of nivolumab. These receptors were taken from a human donor with classical Hodgkin lymphoma.

The CDR3 DNA is TGTGCCAGCAGCTTAGTTGGGACGGATAATGAAAAACTGTTTTTT. This translates into CASSLVGTDNEKLFF. V gene TRBV7-9 combines with J gene TRBJ1-4, with D possibly matching TRBD1 (5 bases). This CDR3 is built from 15 residues. Germline V CDR1 and CDR2: SEHNR, FQNEAQ (reference sequence). V lost 1 base and J 4 bases, leaving 10 bases between the germline ends.

The rearrangement uses TRBV19 and TRBJ2-7; TRBD1 might be the D (6 bases). V lost 6 bases to trimming and J lost 3 bases, with 15 bases between them. The CDR3 has 14 amino acids. From germline, CDR1 is LNHDA and CDR2 SQIVND (reference sequence). The CDR3 protein is CASSPRDTYYEQYF. The CDR3 DNA sequence: TGTGCCAGTAGCCCCCGGGACACCTACTACGAGCAGTACTTC.

The rearrangement joins TRBV28 to TRBJ2-1; 10 bases are a match to TRBD2. The CDR3 has 16 amino acids. Trimming removed 6 bases from V and 0 bases from J; junction bases left unmatched: 5. Germline assignment: CDR1 MDHEN and CDR2 SYDVKM. CDR3 coding DNA: TGTGCCAGCAGGAGGCTAGCGGGAGTCTCCTACAATGAGCAGTTCTTC. Protein: CASRRLAGVSYNEQFF.

V is TRBV5-4 and J is TRBJ2-1, with 8 positions matching TRBD2. With 3 bases clipped from V and 1 base from J, the junction kept 15 bases outside the gene matches. Germline-derived CDR1 and CDR2 are SGHNT and YYREEE (reference sequence). The CDR3 consists of 19 residues. CDR3 loop: CASSSPQAGARGSYNEQFF. CDR3 DNA: TGTGCCAGCAGCTCGCCCCAAGCGGGAGCAAGGGGGTCCTACAATGAGCAGTTCTTC.

V is TRBV28 and J is TRBJ1-1, with D tentatively TRBD1 (5 bases). V was pared by 6 bases and J by 4 bases, with 9 bases between. This CDR3 contains 12 residues. Germline assignment: CDR1 MDHEN and CDR2 SYDVKM. This chain's CDR3 is CASRGDATEAFF. In DNA form, the CDR3 reads TGTGCCAGCAGAGGGGATGCCACTGAAGCTTTCTTT.

V is TRBV5-1 and J is TRBJ2-3; 9 positions match TRBD2. This CDR3 is built from 20 residues. The trim removed 1 base at V and 2 bases at J, leaving 17 bases unmatched. Germline V CDR1 and CDR2: SGHRS, YFSETQ. The CDR3 DNA follows: TGCGCCAGCAGCTTGATGGTGGGGCCTAGCGGGGAGTTTCTCACAGATACGCAGTATTTT. Protein: CASSLMVGPSGEFLTDTQYF.

The chain uses TRBV27 and TRBJ2-6; D is unclear. The germline V gene has CDR1 MNHEY and CDR2 SMNVEV (reference sequence). The V end was cut by 6 bases, the J end by 0 bases, with 9 bases between. The CDR3 runs to 15 residues. The CDR3 spells CASRPQFSGANVLTF. The CDR3, as DNA: TGTGCCAGCAGACCGCAGTTCTCTGGGGCCAACGTCCTGACTTTC.

J is TRBJ2-1 and V is TRBV19, with TRBD2 identical over 13 bases. Germline CDR1 LNHDA, CDR2 SQIVND (reference sequence). The CDR3 totals 17 residues. The V gene end was trimmed by 5 bases and the J gene end by 4 bases; junction bases not matched to a gene: 8. CDR3 sequence reads: CASSPRTSGRIYNEQFF. In nucleotides, the CDR3 is TGTGCCAGTAGTCCTCGGACTAGCGGGAGAATTTACAATGAGCAGTTCTTC.

V is TRBV7-3 and J is TRBJ2-5; possible D gene TRBD1, 6 bases. Trimming stripped 5 bases from V and 4 bases from J, with 11 bases between. This CDR3 comprises 13 residues. The V gene's germline CDR1 is SGHTA and CDR2 FQGTGA. CDR3 sequence reads: CASSRTRGETQYF. Written as DNA, the CDR3 is TGTGCCAGCAGCCGCACCAGGGGAGAGACCCAGTACTTC.

The chain recombines TRBV7-2 with TRBJ2-7; D call uncertain. V was clipped by 4 bases and J by 0 bases, with 13 bases between them. This CDR3 is built from 15 residues. CDR1 SGHTA and CDR2 FQGNSA come from the germline V gene. The DNA of the CDR3 is TGTGCCAGCAGCTACCGACACGGCGGCTCCTACGAGCAGTACTTC. Encoded protein: CASSYRHGGSYEQYF.

The chain joins TRBV6-1 to TRBJ2-1, with D hard to call. V was clipped by 10 bases and J by 0 bases, with 13 bases between them. The germline V gene has CDR1 MNHNS and CDR2 SASEGT. This CDR3 contains 14 residues. The CDR3 loop reads CATPPASSYNEQFF. As DNA, the CDR3 is TGTGCCACCCCTCCGGCCAGCTCCTACAATGAGCAGTTCTTC.